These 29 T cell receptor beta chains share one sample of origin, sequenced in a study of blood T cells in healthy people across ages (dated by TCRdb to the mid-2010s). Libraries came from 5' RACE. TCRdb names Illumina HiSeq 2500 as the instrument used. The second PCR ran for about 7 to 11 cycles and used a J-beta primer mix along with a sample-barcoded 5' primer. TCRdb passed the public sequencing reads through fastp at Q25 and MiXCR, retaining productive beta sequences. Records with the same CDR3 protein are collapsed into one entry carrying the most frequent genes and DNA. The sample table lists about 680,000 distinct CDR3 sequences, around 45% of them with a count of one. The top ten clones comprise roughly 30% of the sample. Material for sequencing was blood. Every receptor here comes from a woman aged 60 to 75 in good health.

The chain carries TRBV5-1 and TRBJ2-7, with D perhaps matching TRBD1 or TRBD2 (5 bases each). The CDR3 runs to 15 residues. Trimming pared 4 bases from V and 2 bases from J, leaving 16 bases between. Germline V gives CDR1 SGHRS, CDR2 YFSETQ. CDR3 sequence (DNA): TGCGCCAGCAGCCCAGGGACCTCCAAGGCCTACGAGCAGTACTTC. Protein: CASSPGTSKAYEQYF.

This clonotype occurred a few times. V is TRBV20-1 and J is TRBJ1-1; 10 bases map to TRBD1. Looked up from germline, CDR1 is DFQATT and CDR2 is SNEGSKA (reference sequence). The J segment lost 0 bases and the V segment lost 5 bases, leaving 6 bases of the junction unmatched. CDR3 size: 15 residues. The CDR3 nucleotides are TGCAGTGCTCTCCCGGGACAGGGGTTGAACACTGAAGCTTTCTTT. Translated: CSALPGQGLNTEAFF.

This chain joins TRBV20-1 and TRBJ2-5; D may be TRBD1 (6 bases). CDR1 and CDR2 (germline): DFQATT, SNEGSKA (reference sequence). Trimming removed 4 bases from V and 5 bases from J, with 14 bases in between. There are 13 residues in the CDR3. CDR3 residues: CSAITGWGETQYF. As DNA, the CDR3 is TGCAGTGCTATCACAGGGTGGGGGGAGACCCAGTACTTC.

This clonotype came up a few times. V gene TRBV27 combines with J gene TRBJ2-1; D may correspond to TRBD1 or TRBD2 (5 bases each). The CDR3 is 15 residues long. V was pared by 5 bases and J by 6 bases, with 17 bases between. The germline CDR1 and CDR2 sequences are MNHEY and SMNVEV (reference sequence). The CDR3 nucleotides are TGTGCCAGCAGTCCGACTGGACGAGGGACCAATGAGCAGTTCTTC. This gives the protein CASSPTGRGTNEQFF.

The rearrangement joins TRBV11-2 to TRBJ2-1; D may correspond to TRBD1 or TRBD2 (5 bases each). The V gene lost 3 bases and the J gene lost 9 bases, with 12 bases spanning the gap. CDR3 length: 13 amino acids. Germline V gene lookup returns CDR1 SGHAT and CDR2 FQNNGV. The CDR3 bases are TGTGCCAGCAGCTTGGGGCTAGCAGGTGAGCAGTTCTTC. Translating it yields CASSLGLAGEQFF.

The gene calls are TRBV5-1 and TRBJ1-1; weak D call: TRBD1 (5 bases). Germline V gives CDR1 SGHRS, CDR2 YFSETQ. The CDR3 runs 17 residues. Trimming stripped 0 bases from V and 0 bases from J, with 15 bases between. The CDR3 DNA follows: TGCGCCAGCAGCTTGGCGGGGGGGACGGCCATGAACACTGAAGCTTTCTTT. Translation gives CASSLAGGTAMNTEAFF.

In DNA form, the CDR3 reads TGTGCCAGCGGCGACGCCGGGACTAGCGGACCGAGCTCCTACAATGAGCAGTTCTTC. This translates into CASGDAGTSGPSSYNEQFF. The V call is TRBV6-1, the J call TRBJ2-1, with TRBD2 identical over 11 bases. CDR1 MNHNS and CDR2 SASEGT come from the germline V gene. CDR3 length equals 19 residues. V gave up 8 bases and J gave up 0 bases; unmatched junction bases: 15.

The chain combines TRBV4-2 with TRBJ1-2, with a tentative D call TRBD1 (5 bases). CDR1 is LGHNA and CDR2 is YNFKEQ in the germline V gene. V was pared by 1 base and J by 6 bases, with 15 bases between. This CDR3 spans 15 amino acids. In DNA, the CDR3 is TGTGCCAGCAGCCAAGGTGTGGGGACTTGGGATGGCTACACCTTC. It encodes CASSQGVGTWDGYTF.

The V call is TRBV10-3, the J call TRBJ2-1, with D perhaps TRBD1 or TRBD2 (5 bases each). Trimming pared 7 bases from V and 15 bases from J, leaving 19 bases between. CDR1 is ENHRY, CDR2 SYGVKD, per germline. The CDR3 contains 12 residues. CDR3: CAINDPGRSLFF. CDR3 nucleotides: TGTGCCATCAACGACCCGGGACGATCTCTGTTCTTC.

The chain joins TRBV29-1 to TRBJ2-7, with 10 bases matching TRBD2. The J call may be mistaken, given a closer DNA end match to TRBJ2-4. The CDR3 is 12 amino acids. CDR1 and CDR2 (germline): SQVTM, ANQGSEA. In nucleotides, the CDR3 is TGCAGCGTTGGGACTAGCGGAAACATTCAGTACTTC. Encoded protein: CSVGTSGNIQYF.

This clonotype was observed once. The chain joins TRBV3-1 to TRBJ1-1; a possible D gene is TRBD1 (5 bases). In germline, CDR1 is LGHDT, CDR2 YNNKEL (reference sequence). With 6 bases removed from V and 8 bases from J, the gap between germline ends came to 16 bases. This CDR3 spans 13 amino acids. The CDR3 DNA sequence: TGTGCCAGCAGTCCGGGACCTCGAATCGAAGCTTTCTTT. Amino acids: CASSPGPRIEAFF.

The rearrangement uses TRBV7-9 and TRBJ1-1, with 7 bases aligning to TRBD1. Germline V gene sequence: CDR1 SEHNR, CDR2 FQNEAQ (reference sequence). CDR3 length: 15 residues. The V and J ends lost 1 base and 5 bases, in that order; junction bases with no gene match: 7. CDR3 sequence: CASSLGARGVTEAFF. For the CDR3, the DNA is TGTGCCAGCAGCTTAGGTGCCAGGGGGGTGACTGAAGCTTTCTTT. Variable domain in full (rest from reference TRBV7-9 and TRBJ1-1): DTGVSQNPRHKITKRGQNVTFRCDPISEHNRLYWYRQTLGQGPEFLTYFQNEAQLEKSRLLSDRFSAERPKGSFSTLEIQRTEQGDSAMYLCASSLGARGVTEAFFGQGTRLTVV.

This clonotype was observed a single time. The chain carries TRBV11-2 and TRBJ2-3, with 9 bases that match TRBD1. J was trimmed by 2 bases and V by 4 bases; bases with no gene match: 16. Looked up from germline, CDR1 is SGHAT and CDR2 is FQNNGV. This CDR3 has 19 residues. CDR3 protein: CASSSGLVRDRAVTDTQYF. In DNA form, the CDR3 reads TGTGCCAGCAGCTCGGGTTTGGTTCGGGACAGGGCCGTCACAGATACGCAGTATTTT.

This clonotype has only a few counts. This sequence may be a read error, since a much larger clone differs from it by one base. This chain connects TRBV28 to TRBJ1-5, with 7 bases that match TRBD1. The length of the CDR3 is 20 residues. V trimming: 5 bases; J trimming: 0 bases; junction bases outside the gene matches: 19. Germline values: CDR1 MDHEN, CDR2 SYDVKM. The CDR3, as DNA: TGTGCCAGCAGTGACATGACAGGGAGGCTTATTGTCCTTAGCAATCAGCCCCAGCATTTT. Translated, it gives CASSDMTGRLIVLSNQPQHF.

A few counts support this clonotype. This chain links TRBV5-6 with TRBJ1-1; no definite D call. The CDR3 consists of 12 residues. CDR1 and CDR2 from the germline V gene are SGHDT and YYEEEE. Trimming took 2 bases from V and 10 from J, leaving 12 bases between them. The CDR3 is CASSFSSEGAFF. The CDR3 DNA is TGTGCCAGCAGCTTCAGTTCGGAGGGAGCTTTCTTT.

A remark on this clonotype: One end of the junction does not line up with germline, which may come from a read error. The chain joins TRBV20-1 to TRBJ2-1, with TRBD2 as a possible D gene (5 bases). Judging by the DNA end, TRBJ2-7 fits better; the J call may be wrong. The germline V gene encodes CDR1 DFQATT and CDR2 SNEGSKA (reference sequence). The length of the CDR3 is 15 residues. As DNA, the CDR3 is TGCAGTGCCAGAGATCGGCCTAGCCGCTACAATGAGCAGTACTTC. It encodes CSARDRPSRYNEQYF.

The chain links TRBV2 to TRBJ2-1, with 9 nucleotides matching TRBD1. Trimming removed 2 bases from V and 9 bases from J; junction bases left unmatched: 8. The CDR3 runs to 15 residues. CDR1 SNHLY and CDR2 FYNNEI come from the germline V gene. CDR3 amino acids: CASSETGGASSEQFF. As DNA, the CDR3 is TGTGCCAGCAGTGAAACAGGGGGCGCTTCTAGTGAGCAGTTCTTC.

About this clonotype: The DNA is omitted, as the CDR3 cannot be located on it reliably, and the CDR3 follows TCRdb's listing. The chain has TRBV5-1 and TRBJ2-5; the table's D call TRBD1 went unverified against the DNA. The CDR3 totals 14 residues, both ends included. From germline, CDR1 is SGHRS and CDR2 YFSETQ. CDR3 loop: CASSFGPGAETQYF.

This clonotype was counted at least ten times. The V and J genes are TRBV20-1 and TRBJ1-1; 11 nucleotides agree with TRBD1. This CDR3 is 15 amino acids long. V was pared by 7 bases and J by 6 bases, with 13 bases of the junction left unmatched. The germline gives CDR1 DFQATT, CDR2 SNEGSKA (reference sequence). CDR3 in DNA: TGCAGTGGAATGGACAGGGGGCTACGGATCGCTGAAGCTTTCTTT. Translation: CSGMDRGLRIAEAFF.

CDR3 in amino acids: CATGREPDGRRGNEQFF. CDR3 bases: TGTGCCACCGGACGAGAACCGGACGGGAGAAGGGGGAATGAGCAGTTCTTC. V usage is TRBV15 and J usage is TRBJ2-1; D could derive from TRBD1 or TRBD2 (6 bases each). The CDR3 is 17 amino acids. Trimming removed 8 bases from V and 7 bases from J, with 27 bases in between. CDR1 is LNHNV and CDR2 is YYDKDF in the germline V gene (reference sequence).

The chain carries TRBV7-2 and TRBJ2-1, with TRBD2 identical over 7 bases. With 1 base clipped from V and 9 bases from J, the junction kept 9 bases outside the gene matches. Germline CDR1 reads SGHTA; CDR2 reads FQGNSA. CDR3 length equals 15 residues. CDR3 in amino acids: CASSLVGGRNGEQFF. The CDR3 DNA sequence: TGTGCCAGCAGCTTAGTGGGGGGGAGGAACGGTGAGCAGTTCTTC.

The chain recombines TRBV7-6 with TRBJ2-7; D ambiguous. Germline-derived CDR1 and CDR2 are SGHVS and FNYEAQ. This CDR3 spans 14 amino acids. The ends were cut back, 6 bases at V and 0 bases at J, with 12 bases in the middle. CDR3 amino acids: CASSPNPLSYEQYF. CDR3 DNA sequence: TGTGCCAGCAGTCCAAACCCCCTCTCCTACGAGCAGTACTTC.

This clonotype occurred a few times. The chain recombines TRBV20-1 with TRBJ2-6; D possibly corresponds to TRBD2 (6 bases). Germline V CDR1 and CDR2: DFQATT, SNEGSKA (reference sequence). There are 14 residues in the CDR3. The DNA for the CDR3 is TGCAGCGCCCTGGGGGGTTCTGGGGCCAACGTCCTGACTTTC. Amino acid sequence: CSALGGSGANVLTF.

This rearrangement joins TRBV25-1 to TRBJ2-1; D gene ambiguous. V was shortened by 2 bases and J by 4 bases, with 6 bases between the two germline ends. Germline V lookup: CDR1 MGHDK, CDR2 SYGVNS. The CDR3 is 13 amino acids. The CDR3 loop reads CASSERWYNEQFF. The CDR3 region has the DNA TGTGCCAGCAGTGAACGGTGGTACAATGAGCAGTTCTTC. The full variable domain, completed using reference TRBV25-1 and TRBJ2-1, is EADIYQTPRYLVIGTGKKITLECSQTMGHDKMYWYQQDPGMELHLIHYSYGVNSTEKGDLSSESTVSRIRTEHFPLTLESARPSHTSQYLCASSERWYNEQFFGPGTRLTVL.

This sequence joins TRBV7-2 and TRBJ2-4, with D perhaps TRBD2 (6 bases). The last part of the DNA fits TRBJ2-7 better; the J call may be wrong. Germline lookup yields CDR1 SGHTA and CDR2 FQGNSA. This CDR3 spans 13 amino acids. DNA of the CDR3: TGTGCCAGCAGCTTAGAACGGGACTCCGAGCAGTACTTC. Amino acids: CASSLERDSEQYF.

The CDR3 DNA reads TGTGCCAGCAGCTTAGAGGGCTTTTTGAGTGGCTACACCTTC. Translation gives CASSLEGFLSGYTF. The chain recombines TRBV7-9 with TRBJ1-2; the D is unclear. This CDR3 comprises 14 residues. Trimming left V 1 base short and J 7 bases short, with 13 bases between. The germline gives CDR1 SEHNR, CDR2 FQNEAQ (reference sequence).

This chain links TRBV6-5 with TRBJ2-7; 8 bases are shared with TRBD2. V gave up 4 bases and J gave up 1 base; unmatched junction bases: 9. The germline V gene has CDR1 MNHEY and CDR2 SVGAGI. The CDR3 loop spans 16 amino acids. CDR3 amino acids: CASSSTGLVYSYEQYF. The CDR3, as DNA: TGTGCCAGCAGTTCAACGGGACTAGTCTATTCCTACGAGCAGTACTTC.

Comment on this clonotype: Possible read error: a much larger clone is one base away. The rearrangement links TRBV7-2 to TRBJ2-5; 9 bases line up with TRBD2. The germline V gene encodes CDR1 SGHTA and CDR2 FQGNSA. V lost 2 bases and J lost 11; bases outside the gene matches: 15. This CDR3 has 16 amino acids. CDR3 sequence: CASSLPASGNFNEQYF. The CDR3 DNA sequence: TGTGCCAGCAGCTTACCGGCTAGCGGGAATTTCAATGAGCAGTACTTC.

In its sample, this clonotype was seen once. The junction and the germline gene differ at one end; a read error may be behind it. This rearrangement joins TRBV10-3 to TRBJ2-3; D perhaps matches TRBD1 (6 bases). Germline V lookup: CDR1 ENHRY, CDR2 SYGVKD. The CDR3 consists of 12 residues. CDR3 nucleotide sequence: TGTGTCATCAGTGAGCCCGACAGGACGCGGTATTTT. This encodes CVISEPDRTRYF.